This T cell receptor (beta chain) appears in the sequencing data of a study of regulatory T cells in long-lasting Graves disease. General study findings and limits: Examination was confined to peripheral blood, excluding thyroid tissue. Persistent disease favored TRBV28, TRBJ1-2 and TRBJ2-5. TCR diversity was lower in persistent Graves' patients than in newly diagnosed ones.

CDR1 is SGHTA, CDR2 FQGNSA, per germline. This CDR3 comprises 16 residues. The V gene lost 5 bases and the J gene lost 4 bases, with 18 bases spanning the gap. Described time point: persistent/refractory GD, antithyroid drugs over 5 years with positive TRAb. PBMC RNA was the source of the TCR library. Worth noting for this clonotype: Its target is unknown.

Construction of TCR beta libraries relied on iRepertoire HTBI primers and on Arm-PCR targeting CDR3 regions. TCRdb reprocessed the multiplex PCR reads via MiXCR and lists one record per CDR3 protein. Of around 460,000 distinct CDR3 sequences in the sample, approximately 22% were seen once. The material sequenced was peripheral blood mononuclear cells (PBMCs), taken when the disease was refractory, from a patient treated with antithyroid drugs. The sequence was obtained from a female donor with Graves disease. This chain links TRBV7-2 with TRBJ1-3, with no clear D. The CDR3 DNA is TGTGCCAGCAGCCCCTTGGTCACACCAGGAGGAAACACCATATATTTT. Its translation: CASSPLVTPGGNTIYF.